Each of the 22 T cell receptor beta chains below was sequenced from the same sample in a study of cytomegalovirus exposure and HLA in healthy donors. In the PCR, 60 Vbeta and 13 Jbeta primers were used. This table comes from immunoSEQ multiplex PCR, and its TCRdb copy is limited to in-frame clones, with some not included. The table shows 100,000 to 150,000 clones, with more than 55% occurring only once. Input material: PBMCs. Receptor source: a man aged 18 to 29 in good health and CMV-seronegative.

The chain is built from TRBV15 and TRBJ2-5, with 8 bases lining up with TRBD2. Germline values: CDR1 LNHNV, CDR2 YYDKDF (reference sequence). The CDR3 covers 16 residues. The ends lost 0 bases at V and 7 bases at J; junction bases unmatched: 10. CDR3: CATSRDPAGVGVTQYF. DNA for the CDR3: TGTGCCACCAGCAGAGATCCAGCGGGAGTTGGGGTGACCCAGTACTTC.

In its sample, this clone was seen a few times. CDR3 coding DNA: TGTGCCAGCAGTAAGACAGAGCCCCTCGAAAAACTGTTTTTT. Its protein is CASSKTEPLEKLFF. The chain links TRBV28 to TRBJ1-4; D is perhaps TRBD1 (5 bases). Trimming shortened V by 5 bases and J by 8 bases, and 15 bases separated the two germline ends. The CDR3 has 14 residues. The germline CDR1 and CDR2 sequences are MDHEN and SYDVKM.

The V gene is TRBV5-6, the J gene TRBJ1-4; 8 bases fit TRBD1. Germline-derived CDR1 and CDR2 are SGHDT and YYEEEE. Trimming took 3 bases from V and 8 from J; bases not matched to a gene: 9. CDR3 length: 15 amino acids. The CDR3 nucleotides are TGTGCCAGCAGCTCCCCACAGGGGGAGGAAGAAAAACTGTTTTTT. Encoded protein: CASSSPQGEEEKLFF.

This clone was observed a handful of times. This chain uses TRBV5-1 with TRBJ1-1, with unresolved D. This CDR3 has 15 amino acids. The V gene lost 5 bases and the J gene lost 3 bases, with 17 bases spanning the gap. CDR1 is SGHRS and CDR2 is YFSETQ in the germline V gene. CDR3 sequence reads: CASSSGSGRDTEAFF. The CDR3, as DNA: TGCGCCAGCAGTTCTGGATCGGGAAGGGACACTGAAGCTTTCTTT.

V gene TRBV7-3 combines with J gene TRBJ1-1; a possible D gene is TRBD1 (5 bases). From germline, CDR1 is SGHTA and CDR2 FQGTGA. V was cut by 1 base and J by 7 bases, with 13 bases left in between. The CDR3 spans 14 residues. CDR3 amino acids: CASSLRGEEDEAFF. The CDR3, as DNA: TGTGCCAGCAGCTTAAGGGGCGAGGAAGATGAAGCTTTCTTT. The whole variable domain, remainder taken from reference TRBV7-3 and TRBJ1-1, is GAGVSQTPSNKVTEKGKYVELRCDPISGHTALYWYRQSLGQGPEFLIYFQGTGAADDSGLPNDRFFAVRPEGSVSTLKIQRTERGDSAVYLCASSLRGEEDEAFFGQGTRLTVV.

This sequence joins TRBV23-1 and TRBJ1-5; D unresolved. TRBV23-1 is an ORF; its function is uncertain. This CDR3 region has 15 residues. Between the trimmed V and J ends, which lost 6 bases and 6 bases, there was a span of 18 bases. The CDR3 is CASRRPEPCGQPQHF. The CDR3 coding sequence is TGCGCCAGCAGACGCCCGGAGCCTTGCGGTCAGCCCCAGCATTTT.

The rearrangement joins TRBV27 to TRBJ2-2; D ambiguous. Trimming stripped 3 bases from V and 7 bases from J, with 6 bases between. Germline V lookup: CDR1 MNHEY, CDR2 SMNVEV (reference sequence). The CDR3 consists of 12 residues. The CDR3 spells CASSFSRGELFF. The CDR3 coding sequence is TGTGCCAGCAGTTTCTCGCGCGGGGAGCTGTTTTTT.

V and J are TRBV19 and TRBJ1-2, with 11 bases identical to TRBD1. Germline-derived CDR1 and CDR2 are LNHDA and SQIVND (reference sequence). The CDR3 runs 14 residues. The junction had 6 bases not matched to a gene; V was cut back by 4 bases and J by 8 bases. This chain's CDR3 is CASSTPGQGEGYTF. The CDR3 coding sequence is TGTGCCAGTAGTACCCCGGGACAGGGGGAGGGCTACACCTTC. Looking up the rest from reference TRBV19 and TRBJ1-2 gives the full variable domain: DGGITQSPKYLFRKEGQNVTLSCEQNLNHDAMYWYRQDPGQGLRLIYYSQIVNDFQKGDIAEGYSVSREKKESFPLTVTSAQKNPTAFYLCASSTPGQGEGYTFGSGTRLTVV.

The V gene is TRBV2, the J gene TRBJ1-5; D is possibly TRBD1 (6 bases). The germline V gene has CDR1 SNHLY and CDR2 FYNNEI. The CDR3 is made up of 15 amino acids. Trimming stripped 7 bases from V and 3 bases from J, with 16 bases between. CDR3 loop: CASTQDRRSNQPQHF. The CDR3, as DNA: TGTGCCAGCACCCAGGACAGACGATCCAATCAGCCCCAGCATTTT.

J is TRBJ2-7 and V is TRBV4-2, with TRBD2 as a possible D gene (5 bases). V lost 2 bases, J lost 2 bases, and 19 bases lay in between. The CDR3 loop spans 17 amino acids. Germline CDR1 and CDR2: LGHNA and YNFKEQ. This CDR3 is CASSQSPHEGWTYEQYF. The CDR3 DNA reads TGTGCCAGCAGCCAAAGCCCGCATGAGGGCTGGACCTACGAGCAGTACTTC.

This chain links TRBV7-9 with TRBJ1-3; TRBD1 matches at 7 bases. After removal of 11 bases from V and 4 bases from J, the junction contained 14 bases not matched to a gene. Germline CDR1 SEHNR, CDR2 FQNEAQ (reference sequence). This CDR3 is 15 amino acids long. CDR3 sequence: CAGGTVPSSGNTIYF. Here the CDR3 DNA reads TGTGCCGGGGGGACAGTCCCAAGCTCCGGAAACACCATATATTTT.

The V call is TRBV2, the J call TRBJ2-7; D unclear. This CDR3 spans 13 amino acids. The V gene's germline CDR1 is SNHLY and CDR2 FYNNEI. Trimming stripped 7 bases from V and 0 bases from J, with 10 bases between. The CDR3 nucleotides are TGTGCCAGCAAGACGACGGGCTCCTACGAGCAGTACTTC. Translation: CASKTTGSYEQYF.

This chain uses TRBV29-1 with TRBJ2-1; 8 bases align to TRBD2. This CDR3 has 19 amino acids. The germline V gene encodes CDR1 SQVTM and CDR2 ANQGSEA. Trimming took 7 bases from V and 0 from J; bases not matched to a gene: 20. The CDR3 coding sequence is TGCAGCGCCAGAGGTCGAAGCGGGGGCACTATTAGCTCCTACAATGAGCAGTTCTTC. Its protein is CSARGRSGGTISSYNEQFF.

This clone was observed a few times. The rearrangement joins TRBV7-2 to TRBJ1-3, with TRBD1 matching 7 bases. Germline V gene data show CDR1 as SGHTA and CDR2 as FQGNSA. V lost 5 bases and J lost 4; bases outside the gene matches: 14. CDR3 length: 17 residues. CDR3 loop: CASSGQQGLTWGNTIYF. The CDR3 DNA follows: TGTGCCAGCAGCGGCCAACAGGGGTTAACGTGGGGAAACACCATATATTTT.

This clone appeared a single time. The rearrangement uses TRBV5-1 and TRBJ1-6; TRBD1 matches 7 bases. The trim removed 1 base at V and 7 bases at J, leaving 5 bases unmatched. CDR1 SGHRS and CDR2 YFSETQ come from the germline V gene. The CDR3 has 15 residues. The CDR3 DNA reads TGCGCCAGCAGCTTGACTGGGACAGCAAATTCACCCCTCCACTTT. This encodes CASSLTGTANSPLHF. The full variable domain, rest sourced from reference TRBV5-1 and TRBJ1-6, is KAGVTQTPRYLIKTRGQQVTLSCSPISGHRSVSWYQQTPGQGLQFLFEYFSETQRNKGNFPGRFSGRQFSNSRSEMNVSTLELGDSALYLCASSLTGTANSPLHFGNGTRLTVT.

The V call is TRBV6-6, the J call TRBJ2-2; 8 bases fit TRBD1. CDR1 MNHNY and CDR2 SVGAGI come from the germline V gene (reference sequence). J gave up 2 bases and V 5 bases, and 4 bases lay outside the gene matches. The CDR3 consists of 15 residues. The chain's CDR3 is CASSPGQVNTGELFF. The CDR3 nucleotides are TGTGCCAGCAGTCCGGGACAGGTTAACACCGGGGAGCTGTTTTTT.

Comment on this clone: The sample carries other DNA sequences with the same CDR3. The DNA for the CDR3 is TGTGCCAGCAGGAGGGGCAATCAGCCCCAGCATTTT. This encodes CASRRGNQPQHF. The genes are TRBV27 and TRBJ1-5; D is uncertain. The CDR3 is 12 amino acids. With 6 bases removed from V and 2 bases from J, the gap between germline ends came to 5 bases. Germline V CDR1 and CDR2: MNHEY, SMNVEV (reference sequence).

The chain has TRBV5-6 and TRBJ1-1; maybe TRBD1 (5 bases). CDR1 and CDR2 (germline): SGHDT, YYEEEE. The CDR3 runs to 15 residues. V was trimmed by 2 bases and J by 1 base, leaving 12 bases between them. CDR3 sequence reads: CASSFRGSRNTEAFF. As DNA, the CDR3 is TGTGCCAGCAGCTTTCGGGGGTCCCGGAACACTGAAGCTTTCTTT.

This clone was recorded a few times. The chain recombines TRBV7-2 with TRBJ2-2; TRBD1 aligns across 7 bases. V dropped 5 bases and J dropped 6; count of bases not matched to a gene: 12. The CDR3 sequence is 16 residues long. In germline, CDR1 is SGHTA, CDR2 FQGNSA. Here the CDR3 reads CASSKIQYRGPGELFF. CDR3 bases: TGTGCCAGCAGCAAAATACAGTACAGGGGTCCCGGGGAGCTGTTTTTT.

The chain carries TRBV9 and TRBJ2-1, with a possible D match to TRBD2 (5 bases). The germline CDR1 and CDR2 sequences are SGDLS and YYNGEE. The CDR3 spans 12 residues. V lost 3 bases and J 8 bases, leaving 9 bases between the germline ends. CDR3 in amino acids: CASSGTRDEQFF. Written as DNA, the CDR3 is TGTGCCAGCAGCGGAACTAGAGATGAGCAGTTCTTC. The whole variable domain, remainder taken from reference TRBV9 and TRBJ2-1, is DSGVTQTPKHLITATGQRVTLRCSPRSGDLSVYWYQQSLDQGLQFLIQYYNGEERAKGNILERFSAQQFPDLHSELNLSSLELGDSALYFCASSGTRDEQFFGPGTRLTVL.

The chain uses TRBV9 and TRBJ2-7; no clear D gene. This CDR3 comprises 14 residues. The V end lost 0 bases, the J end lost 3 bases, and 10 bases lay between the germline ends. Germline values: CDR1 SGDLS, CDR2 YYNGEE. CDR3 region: CASSVDATVYEQYF. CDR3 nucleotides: TGTGCCAGCAGCGTAGATGCCACAGTCTACGAGCAGTACTTC.

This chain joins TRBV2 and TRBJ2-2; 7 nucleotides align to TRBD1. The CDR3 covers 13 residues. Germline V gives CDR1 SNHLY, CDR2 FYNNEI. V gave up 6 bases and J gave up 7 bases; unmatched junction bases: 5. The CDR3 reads CASRSGQVGELFF. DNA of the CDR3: TGTGCCAGCAGGAGCGGACAGGTCGGGGAGCTGTTTTTT.